This TCR beta chain was recorded in a study of T cell responses to AZD1222 COVID-19 vaccine listed by TCRdb under 2021. With regard to the full study: Because spike-specific TCR depth and breadth did not differ between the two schedules, AZD1222 recipients who got a second dose at roughly 4 weeks were pooled with those who got a second dose at roughly 12 weeks. A total of 230 or so trial participants underwent TCR sequencing, of whom about 210 received two doses of AZD1222 and around 25 received two doses of the MenACWY control vaccine. Trial participants were enrolled by age into 18-55, 56-69 and 70-plus year subgroups, with about 150, 27 and 61 TCR-sequenced participants respectively.

Interpreted using the paper, the time point label stands for: baseline before first vaccination. Samples from vaccinated people were obtained from the UK trials COV001 and COV002, which included a single-blind randomized controlled phase 2/3 trial of AZD1222 (ChAdOx1 nCoV-19) in healthy adults. For TCRbeta chain sequencing, PBMC samples were collected from trial participants at day 0 and at day 28 after the second dose. With respect to this clone: Its antigen remains undetermined. No base quality information exists; no much larger clone differs at one position.

The CDR3 regions of human TCRbeta chains were subjected to immunosequencing. The authors' pipeline ran thus. Repertoire TCRs were checked for matches against a reference library of SARS-CoV-2-specific TCRs that had been generated using the MIRA antigen-specificity platform. Breadth meant the fraction of unique TCRs that were SARS-CoV-2-associated, whereas depth meant the fraction of total T cells that were SARS-CoV-2-associated. Using the MIRA data, each spike-specific TCR was mapped to the spike region that the TCR reacts to and placed in a CD4 or CD8 class. Log10-transformed breadth and depth values were compared by one-way ANOVA with Sidak's multiple comparisons tests. Imported from immuneACCESS, the table was reduced by TCRdb to in-frame sequences with V and J called. These copies leave out some clones; in studies compared against another copy, an unresolved V gene accounts for under half, and the cause of the remainder is not known. V, J and clone size are taken as reported in that table, and D and trimming were inferred from the DNA itself. The table for this sample lists 95,000 to 150,000 clones; about 90% of them were counted only once. The top ten clones comprise over 1.5% of the sample.

Overall results and qualifications from the work: Conclusions about previously exposed vaccinees were limited because only 6 or 7 AZD1222 recipients were SARS-CoV-2 seropositive at baseline. After two AZD1222 doses, spike-specific TCR breadth and depth were significantly higher than at day 0 and than in MenACWY recipients. CD4 TCRs associated with the vaccine covered the entire spike protein, and the dominant responses were in regions 160-218 and 743-854. Participants were mostly white British and included more females than males, and it was suggested by the authors that clonal diversity may have been underestimated. Epitopes outside the regions mutated in the B.1.351 and B.1.1.7 variants were reportedly recognized by nearly half of the unique spike-specific TCRs. The 56-69-year group was small, and its depth increase did not reach significance, likely because of low power. Because no samples from the day 14 peak response were available, repertoires could be characterized only after the peak T cell response.

This TCR was recovered from an adult in good health. Sequencing used peripheral blood, obtained on day 0 of AZD1222 vaccination.

The CDR3 here reads CASSQGYGDYGYTF. At the DNA level, the sequence is TGTGCCAGCAGCCAAGGATACGGGGACTATGGCTACACCTTC. The chain was built from TRBV14 and TRBJ1-2; the D gene cannot be resolved reliably. From the germline V gene, CDR1 is SGHDN and CDR2 is FVKESK. The CDR3 contains 14 residues, cysteine and phenylalanine counted. The sequence is cut down to CDR3 DNA, 42 bases in frame from base 1. Between the V and J ends, shortened by 1 base and 3 bases respectively, the junction contains 9 bases.